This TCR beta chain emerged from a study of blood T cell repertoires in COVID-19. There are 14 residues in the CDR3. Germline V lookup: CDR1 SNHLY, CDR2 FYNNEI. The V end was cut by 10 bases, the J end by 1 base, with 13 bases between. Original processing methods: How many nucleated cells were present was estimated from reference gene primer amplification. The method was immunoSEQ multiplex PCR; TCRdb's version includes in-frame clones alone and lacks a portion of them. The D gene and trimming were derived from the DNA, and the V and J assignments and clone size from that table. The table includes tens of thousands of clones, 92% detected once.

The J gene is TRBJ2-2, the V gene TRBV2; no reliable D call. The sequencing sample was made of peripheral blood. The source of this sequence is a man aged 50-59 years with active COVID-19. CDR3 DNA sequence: TGTGCCACCCGAAGTCAGTTGAACACCGGGGAGCTGTTTTTT. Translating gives CATRSQLNTGELFF.